This TCR beta chain originates from a study of blood T cell repertoires in COVID-19. Using immunoSEQ multiplex PCR, the repertoire was profiled, and TCRdb retains in-frame clones only, with some absent. The table shows about 370,000 clones, with around 87% occurring only once. The CDR3 runs 14 residues. V was clipped by 1 base and J by 3 bases, with 7 bases between them. Germline V lookup: CDR1 MGHRA, CDR2 YSYEKL. The receptor was derived from a woman under 40 with COVID-19, enrolled during active disease. The specimen sequenced was peripheral blood. The chain joins TRBV4-1 to TRBJ1-3; D unclear. CDR3 coding DNA: TGCGCCAGCAGCCAAGTGGCGGTTGGAAACACCATATATTTT. Residues: CASSQVAVGNTIYF.